Sequencing of this T cell receptor (beta chain) was carried out in a study of shared clonotypes between healthy human individuals. TCRdb's copy holds only in-frame clones and misses some; the assay was immunoSEQ multiplex PCR. The sample has 550,000 to 800,000 clones, approximately 79% seen once. General study results and limits: Shared across several donors were around 5% of the naive CD4 clonotypes.

About this clone itself: The antigen is unknown.

Germline trimming cut 6 bases from V and 3 bases from J; bases unmatched to any gene: 5. The CDR3 length is 14 residues. Germline loops: CDR1 MRHNA, CDR2 SNTAGT. This chain joins TRBV6-4 and TRBJ2-7; 10 nucleotides align to TRBD2. The specimen sequenced was memory CD4+ T cells sorted from blood. Sample subset: CD45RA-negative fraction. The clonotype originates from a woman in her twenties or thirties in good health. This CDR3 reads CASRDLAGVYEQYF. CDR3 sequence (DNA): TGTGCCAGCAGAGATCTAGCGGGAGTCTACGAGCAGTACTTC.